These T cell receptor beta chains were read from a single sample in a study of T cells in Graves' hyperthyroidism and ophthalmopathy. TCRdb reprocessed the multiplex PCR reads with MiXCR, giving one entry per CDR3 protein. The sample lists some 440,000 distinct CDR3 sequences, more than 15% occurring once. Sequencing was carried out using blood. The receptors shown here come from a woman in her late teens or twenties with Graves' hyperthyroidism. The CDR3 runs from the conserved cysteine through the conserved F or W. A D gene is named only where the DNA matches it firmly. Clone size is given for some rows only: seen once, a few or many times, or a class if the clone is expanded.

abundance: few; j_gene: TRBJ2-1; v_gene: TRBV2; d_gene: TRBD2; CDR3aa: CASSEVSGSFNEQFF; CDR3nt: TGTGCCAGCAGTGAAGTTAGCGGGAGTTTTAATGAGCAGTTCTTC
abundance: many; j_gene: TRBJ2-7; v_gene: TRBV12-3/TRBV12-4; d_gene: TRBD1; CDR3aa: CASSLGGQGHEQYF; CDR3nt: TGTGCCAGCAGTTTAGGGGGACAGGGGCACGAGCAGTACTTC
abundance: many; j_gene: TRBJ2-3; v_gene: TRBV28; d_gene: .; CDR3aa: CASSLRGPRTDTQYF; CDR3nt: TGTGCCAGCAGTTTAAGGGGACCTCGCACAGATACGCAGTATTTT
abundance: many; j_gene: TRBJ2-1; v_gene: TRBV24-1; d_gene: .; CDR3aa: CATGTPAGEQFF; CDR3nt: TGTGCCACCGGGACTCCAGCCGGGGAGCAGTTCTTC
abundance: many; j_gene: TRBJ2-1; v_gene: TRBV28; d_gene: TRBD1; CDR3aa: CASTGTGGHNEQFF; CDR3nt: TGTGCCAGCACTGGGACAGGGGGACACAATGAGCAGTTCTTC
abundance: .; j_gene: TRBJ1-6; v_gene: TRBV20-1; d_gene: .; CDR3aa: CSARGLLDSPLHF; CDR3nt: TGCAGTGCTAGAGGTCTACTGGATTCACCCCTCCACTTT
abundance: .; j_gene: TRBJ2-5; v_gene: TRBV5-1; d_gene: .; CDR3aa: CASSLLGTQETQYF; CDR3nt: TGCGCCAGCAGCTTGTTGGGAACCCAAGAGACCCAGTACTTC
abundance: .; j_gene: TRBJ2-7; v_gene: TRBV20-1; d_gene: TRBD2; CDR3aa: CSATGSGGWKYEQYF; CDR3nt: TGCAGTGCTACGGGAAGCGGGGGGTGGAAATACGAGCAGTACTTC
abundance: many; j_gene: TRBJ1-4; v_gene: TRBV12-3/TRBV12-4; d_gene: .; CDR3aa: CASSPIGHRNEKLFF; CDR3nt: TGTGCCAGCAGTCCGATCGGTCACCGTAATGAAAAACTGTTTTTT
abundance: few; j_gene: TRBJ1-6; v_gene: TRBV6-1; d_gene: TRBD1; CDR3aa: CASSPVGTANSPLHF; CDR3nt: TGTGCCAGCAGTCCGGTAGGGACAGCAAATTCACCCCTCCACTTT
abundance: .; j_gene: TRBJ2-7; v_gene: TRBV3-1; d_gene: .; CDR3aa: CASSPFGGVLYEQYF; CDR3nt: TGTGCCAGCAGCCCATTCGGGGGAGTTCTCTACGAGCAGTACTTC
abundance: many; j_gene: TRBJ2-7; v_gene: TRBV28; d_gene: TRBD1; CDR3aa: CASSPRDRNYEQYF; CDR3nt: TGTGCCAGCAGTCCCCGGGACAGGAACTACGAGCAGTACTTC
abundance: many; j_gene: TRBJ1-1; v_gene: TRBV2; d_gene: .; CDR3aa: CASSEEGVGTEAFF; CDR3nt: TGTGCCAGCAGTGAAGAGGGCGTGGGCACTGAAGCTTTCTTT
abundance: .; j_gene: TRBJ2-5; v_gene: TRBV20-1; d_gene: TRBD1; CDR3aa: CSASGWDRGWETQYF; CDR3nt: TGCAGTGCTAGTGGGTGGGACAGGGGTTGGGAGACCCAGTACTTC
abundance: .; j_gene: TRBJ2-7; v_gene: TRBV6-2/TRBV6-3; d_gene: .; CDR3aa: CASSSARTSDEQYF; CDR3nt: TGTGCCAGCAGTTCCGCACGGACCTCCGACGAGCAGTACTTC
abundance: many; j_gene: TRBJ1-1; v_gene: TRBV28; d_gene: .; CDR3aa: CASSNGGIGAFF; CDR3nt: TGTGCCAGCTCCAATGGGGGCATAGGGGCTTTCTTT
abundance: many; j_gene: TRBJ2-1; v_gene: TRBV2; d_gene: .; CDR3aa: CASSEVDNEQFF; CDR3nt: TGTGCCAGCAGTGAAGTCGACAATGAGCAGTTCTTC
abundance: .; j_gene: TRBJ2-1; v_gene: TRBV19; d_gene: TRBD2; CDR3aa: CASSGRSYNEQFF; CDR3nt: TGTGCCAGTAGCGGGAGGTCCTACAATGAGCAGTTCTTC